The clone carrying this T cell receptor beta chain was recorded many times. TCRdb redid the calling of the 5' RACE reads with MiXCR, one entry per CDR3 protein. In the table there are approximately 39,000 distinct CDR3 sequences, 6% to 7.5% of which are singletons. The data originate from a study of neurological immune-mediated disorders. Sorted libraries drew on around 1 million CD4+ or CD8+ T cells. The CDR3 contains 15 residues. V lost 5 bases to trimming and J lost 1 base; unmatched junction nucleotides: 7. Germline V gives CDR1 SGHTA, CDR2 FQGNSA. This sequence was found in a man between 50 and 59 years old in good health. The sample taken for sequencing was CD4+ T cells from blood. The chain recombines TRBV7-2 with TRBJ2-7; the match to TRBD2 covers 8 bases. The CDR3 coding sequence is TGTGCCAGCAGCCCGTTCGGGGGGGAGTCCTACGAGCAGTACTTC. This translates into CASSPFGGESYEQYF.